What follows are 19 T cell receptor delta chains derived from one specimen sequenced in a study of γδ T cells in repeated Plasmodium falciparum infection. TCRdb re-analyzed the multiplex PCR reads via CATT. The sample has 93,000 or so delta-chain clones; 0.8% to 1% are singletons. Gammadelta T cells were flow-sorted from PBMC into Vgamma9/Vdelta2+ and Vdelta2-negative populations for bulk analysis. The specimen sequenced was gamma-delta T cells from blood. The receptor set was obtained from a pool of human donors (malaria-infected and uninfected, not separated).

This clone turned up a few times. The TCRdb protein, from a much larger clone, departs from this DNA's translation at residue 7, likely by read error; the protein shown derives from the DNA. This chain uses TRDV2 with TRDJ1, with 7 bases fitting TRDD3. As TCRdb names no J gene, one was assigned here on the basis of a DNA match to germline. The CDR3 consists of 17 residues. V lost 0 bases and J lost 0; bases outside the gene matches: 9. Germline assignment: CDR1 GEAIGNYY and CDR2 EKD. CDR3: CACDTAPGGFYTDKLIF. DNA of the CDR3: TGTGCCTGTGACACCGCCCCTGGGGGTTTTTACACCGATAAACTCATCTTT.

On this clone: The TCRdb record carries a much larger clone's protein, which differs from this DNA's translation at residue 16; a read error is the likely cause, and the protein listed here is the DNA translation. The CDR3 sequence is CALGKRPSYLVSPDKPIF. DNA for the CDR3: TGTGCTCTTGGGAAAAGGCCTTCCTACTTGGTCTCGCCCGATAAACCCATCTTT. No call exists for the J gene, whereas the V gene is TRDV1; the table's D call, TRDD2, has no DNA check behind it. Germline values: CDR1 TSWWSYY, CDR2 QGS. The length of the CDR3 is 18 residues.

This clone was seen a few times. This DNA's translation and the protein TCRdb lists, from a much larger clone, do not match at residue 5, likely due to a read error; the protein shown is translated from the DNA. The chain uses TRDV1 and TRDJ1; a weak D match, TRDD2 (5 bases). TCRdb supplies no J gene; here it was assigned by aligning the nucleotide sequence to germline. Looked up from germline, CDR1 is TSWWSYY and CDR2 is QGS. The length of the CDR3 is 13 residues. V was cut by 4 bases and J by 7 bases, with 13 bases left in between. The CDR3 spells CALGGPSPSKLIF. In DNA, the CDR3 is TGTGCTCTTGGGGGACCGTCTCCTTCTAAACTCATCTTT.

This clone was counted between two and nine times. The likely explanation is a read error, given a far larger clone one base away. Distinct nucleotide sequences in the sample also encode this CDR3. This rearrangement joins TRDV1 to TRDJ1; possibly TRDD3 for D (5 bases). Because TCRdb records no J gene, it was assigned here through a match of the DNA to germline. Germline loops: CDR1 TSWWSYY, CDR2 QGS. V was trimmed by 9 bases and J by 0 bases, leaving 17 bases between them. The CDR3 contains 15 residues. The CDR3 sequence is CALWGRVSYTDKLIF. The CDR3 DNA follows: TGTGCTCTGTGGGGAAGGGTGTCGTACACCGATAAACTCATCTTT.

In its sample, this clone was seen a few times. For this DNA, TCRdb reports the protein of a much larger clone, which diverges at residue 18, most likely from a read error; the protein presented here is translated directly from the DNA. This rearrangement joins TRDV1 to TRDJ1; 12 bases align to TRDD3. Here the J gene came from matching the DNA to germline, since TCRdb omits it. The CDR3 length is 23 residues. Germline CDR1 TSWWSYY, CDR2 QGS. The V gene end was trimmed by 4 bases and the J gene end by 4 bases; junction bases not matched to a gene: 28. The CDR3 nucleotides read TGTGCTCTTGGGGGGGGCTTCCTTACACTTAACTGGGGGATACCCGGGTACATCGATAAACTCATCTTT. It specifies CALGGGFLTLNWGIPGYIDKLIF.

A few counts support this clone. TCRdb assigns this DNA the protein of a much larger clone, which departs from its translation at residue 4; this likely reflects a read error, and the protein shown comes from translating the DNA. The CDR3 sequence is CACGTIILGDTRSDKLIF. Here the CDR3 DNA reads TGTGCCTGTGGCACCATTATACTGGGGGATACGCGCTCCGATAAACTCATCTTT. V usage is TRDV2 and J usage is TRDJ1, with TRDD3 identical over 13 bases. As TCRdb names no J gene, one was assigned here on the basis of a DNA match to germline. Per the germline V gene, CDR1 is GEAIGNYY and CDR2 is EKD. The CDR3 is 18 amino acids.

This clone occurred many times. The chain carries TRDV1 and TRDJ2; D gene uncertain. This CDR3 comprises 16 residues. Germline V gene data show CDR1 as TSWWSYY and CDR2 as QGS. V was clipped by 5 bases and J by 0 bases, with 13 bases between them. CDR3 region: CALGPPAATLTAQLFF. The CDR3 DNA follows: TGTGCTCTTGGGCCTCCAGCCGCCACTTTGACAGCACAACTCTTCTTT.

This clone came up a few times. TCRdb's protein, taken from a much larger clone, differs from this DNA's translation at residue 8, likely owing to a read error; the protein displayed comes from the DNA. The J gene is TRDJ1, the V gene TRDV1, with unresolved D. The CDR3 is made up of 13 amino acids. Germline CDR1 is TSWWSYY and CDR2 is QGS. V lost 9 bases, J lost 3 bases, and 14 bases lay in between. The CDR3 DNA reads as TGTGCTCTCGTTTCCCTCGAAGCCGATAAACTCATCTTT. It translates to CALVSLEADKLIF.

Notes on this clone: The protein that TCRdb holds for this DNA derives from a much larger clone and differs from the translated DNA at residue 8, which likely indicates a read error; the protein shown here is translated from the DNA. The chain carries TRDV1 and TRDJ1; 9 bases align to TRDD3. Since TCRdb gives no J gene, matching the DNA to germline was used here to assign it. This CDR3 comprises 18 residues. Germline trimming cut 1 base from V and 4 bases from J; bases unmatched to any gene: 13. Germline loops: CDR1 TSWWSYY, CDR2 QGS. CDR3 region: CALGERFEGDTVVDKLIF. The CDR3 DNA is TGTGCTCTTGGGGAACGGTTCGAGGGGGATACTGTCGTCGATAAACTCATCTTT.

There are a few counts of this clone. TCRdb's listed protein matches a much larger clone and diverges from this DNA's translation at residue 4, likely through a read error; the protein shown comes from the DNA. The chain carries TRDV2 and TRDJ1, with D maybe TRDD2 (6 bases). TCRdb leaves out the J gene; it was filled in here by matching the DNA to germline. CDR1 is GEAIGNYY and CDR2 is EKD in the germline V gene. The CDR3 is 22 residues long. Trimming removed 5 bases at V and 4 bases at J, with 40 bases between. CDR3 in DNA: TGTGCCTGTGGCTTCCTCGTTAACGGGGACGGGGGCCCTTCCCCCGACGGCGATAAACTCATCTTT. Protein: CACGFLVNGDGGPSPDGDKLIF.

This clone has only a few counts. This sequence is one base from a far larger clone and is likely a read error. Other DNA sequences in the same sample also yield this CDR3. The chain links TRDV2 to TRDJ1, with 10 bases identical to TRDD3. TCRdb is silent on the J gene; assignment here came from matching the DNA to germline. The CDR3 totals 18 residues. In germline, CDR1 is GEAIGNYY, CDR2 EKD. CDR3 protein: CACDPASLGDPHTDKLIF. CDR3 sequence (DNA): TGTGCCTGTGACCCAGCATCACTGGGGGATCCTCACACCGACAAACTCATCTTT.

This clone was counted a few times. TCRdb's entry gives the protein of a much larger clone, which mismatches this DNA's translation at residue 14, likely from a read error; the protein reported here is translated from the DNA. The gene calls are TRDV2 and TRDJ1; 8 bases line up with TRDD3. No J segment appears in TCRdb, so it was assigned here by matching the sequence to germline. V was pared by 0 bases and J by 0 bases, with 20 bases of the junction left unmatched. This CDR3 contains 21 residues. The germline V gene encodes CDR1 GEAIGNYY and CDR2 EKD. The CDR3 loop is CACDTVSPPTVLGVHTDKLIF. Written as DNA, the CDR3 is TGTGCCTGTGACACCGTCTCACCTCCGACCGTACTGGGGGTTCACACCGATAAACTCATCTTT.

A remark on this clone: A far bigger clonotype differs at one base, so this is likely a read error. Other nucleotide sequences from this sample produce the same CDR3. CDR3 loop: CALGGHSPGVGWGKLIF. The CDR3 region has the DNA TGTGCTCTTGGGGGACATTCCCCCGGTGTGGGTTGGGGTAAGCTCATCTTT. The chain joins TRDV1 to TRDJ1, with D possibly TRDD3 on 5 matching bases. Germline assignment: CDR1 TSWWSYY and CDR2 QGS. The CDR3 contains 17 residues. V was clipped by 4 bases and J by 11 bases, with 29 bases between them.

This clone was seen a handful of times. The protein TCRdb gives is from a much larger clone and does not agree with this DNA's translation at residue 13, likely a read error; the protein shown here comes from the DNA. CDR3: CALGEQGLPTLWGATGDNTDKLIF. The CDR3 DNA is TGTGCTCTTGGGGAACAGGGCCTTCCTACGCTCTGGGGTGCTACTGGGGACAACACCGATAAACTCATCTTT. The chain uses TRDV1 and TRDJ1, with TRDD2 matching 9 bases. Germline loops: CDR1 TSWWSYY, CDR2 QGS. V was clipped by 1 base and J by 0 bases; unmatched bases: 27. The CDR3 totals 24 residues.

Comments on this clone: A far larger clone differs by one base, so this is likely a read error. Other DNA sequences within the sample encode an identical CDR3. CDR3 sequence: CALGDSATSHLNTGEVNDRLIF. The CDR3 DNA reads as TGTGCTCTTGGGGACTCCGCCACTTCCCACCTAAATACTGGGGAGGTGAACGATAGGCTCATCTTT. The chain employs TRDV1 and TRDJ1; 7 bases fit TRDD3. This CDR3 is 22 amino acids long. V dropped 3 bases and J dropped 11; count of bases not matched to a gene: 36. Germline loops: CDR1 TSWWSYY, CDR2 QGS.

This clone was observed a few times. TCRdb's entry gives the protein of a much larger clone, which mismatches this DNA's translation at residue 8, likely from a read error; the protein reported here is translated from the DNA. DNA for the CDR3: TGTGCCTGTGACACCATTACTGAGGGATTGATAAAGCTACCGAATTACACCGATAAACTCATCTTT. It translates to CACDTITEGLIKLPNYTDKLIF. The chain employs TRDV2 and TRDJ1; tentative D call: TRDD3 (5 bases). Trimming removed 0 bases from V and 0 bases from J, with 31 bases in between. CDR3 size: 22 residues. CDR1 GEAIGNYY and CDR2 EKD come from the germline V gene.

This clone was picked up many times. The V gene is TRDV1, the J gene TRDJ1, with D perhaps matching TRDD3 (6 bases). TCRdb does not report a J gene; here it was assigned by matching the DNA to germline references. The CDR3 sequence is 22 residues long. Between the trimmed V and J ends, which lost 5 bases and 1 base, there was a span of 35 bases. CDR1 is TSWWSYY, CDR2 QGS, per germline. The CDR3 sequence is CALGRRPSRGLVLGPPTDKLIF. In DNA, the CDR3 is TGTGCTCTTGGGAGAAGACCGTCGAGGGGATTGGTTCTGGGGCCTCCCACCGATAAACTCATCTTT.

This clone occurred a few times. The TCRdb protein, from a much larger clone, departs from this DNA's translation at residue 15, likely by read error; the protein shown derives from the DNA. This chain joins TRDV1 and TRDJ1; 12 bases match TRDD3. The length of the CDR3 is 19 residues. V trimming: 8 bases; J trimming: 6 bases; junction bases outside the gene matches: 22. CDR1 is TSWWSYY, CDR2 QGS, per germline. This chain's CDR3 is CALLFLRWTGGYSTNKLIF. The CDR3 DNA reads TGTGCTCTTCTCTTCCTACGATGGACTGGGGGATACTCTACCAATAAACTCATCTTT.

Comments on this clone: The protein in TCRdb stems from a much larger clone and differs at residue 18 from this DNA's translation, likely a read error; here the protein is translated from the DNA. The chain carries TRDV2 and TRDJ3; a weak D match, TRDD3 (6 bases). TCRdb lists no J gene, so it was determined here by aligning the DNA to germline. This CDR3 comprises 26 residues. V was clipped by 3 bases and J by 2 bases, with 40 bases between them. From germline, CDR1 is GEAIGNYY and CDR2 EKD. The CDR3 bases are TGTGCCTGTGACCCGATTTCCCTTCAATCACCTGGGGACCACCTAAGAAACCCCTGGGACACCCGACAGATGTTTTTC. Encoded protein: CACDPISLQSPGDHLRNPWDTRQMFF.